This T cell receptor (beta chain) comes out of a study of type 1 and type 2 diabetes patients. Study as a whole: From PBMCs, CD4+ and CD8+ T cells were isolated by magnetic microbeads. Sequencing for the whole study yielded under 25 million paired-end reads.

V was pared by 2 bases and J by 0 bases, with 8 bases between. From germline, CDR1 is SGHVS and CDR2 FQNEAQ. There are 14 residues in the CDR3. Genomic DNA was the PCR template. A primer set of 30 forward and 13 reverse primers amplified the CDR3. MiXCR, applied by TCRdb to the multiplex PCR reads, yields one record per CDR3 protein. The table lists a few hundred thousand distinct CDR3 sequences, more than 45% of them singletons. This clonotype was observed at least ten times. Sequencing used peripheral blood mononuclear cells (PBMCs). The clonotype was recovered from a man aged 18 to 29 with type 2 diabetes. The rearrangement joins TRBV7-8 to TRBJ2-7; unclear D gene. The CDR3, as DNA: TGTGCCAGCAGCTTAAGTCAAGCCTCCTACGAGCAGTACTTC. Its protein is CASSLSQASYEQYF.